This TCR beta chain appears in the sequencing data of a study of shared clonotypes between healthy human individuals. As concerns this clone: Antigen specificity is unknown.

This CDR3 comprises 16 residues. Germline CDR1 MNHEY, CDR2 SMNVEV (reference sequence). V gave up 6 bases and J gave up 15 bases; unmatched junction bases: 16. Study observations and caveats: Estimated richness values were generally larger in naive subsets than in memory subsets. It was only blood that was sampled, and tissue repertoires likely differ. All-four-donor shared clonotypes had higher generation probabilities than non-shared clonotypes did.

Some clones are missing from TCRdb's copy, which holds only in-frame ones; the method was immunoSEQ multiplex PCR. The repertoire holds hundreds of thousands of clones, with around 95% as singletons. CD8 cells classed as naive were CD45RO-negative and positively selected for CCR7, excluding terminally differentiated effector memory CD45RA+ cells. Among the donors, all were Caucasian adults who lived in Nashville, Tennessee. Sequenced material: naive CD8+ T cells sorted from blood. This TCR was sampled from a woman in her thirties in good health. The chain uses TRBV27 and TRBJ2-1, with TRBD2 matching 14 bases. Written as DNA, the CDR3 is TGTGCCAGCAGAAGAGGGACTAGCGGGAGAGATCGCAATCCGTTCTTC. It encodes CASRRGTSGRDRNPFF.